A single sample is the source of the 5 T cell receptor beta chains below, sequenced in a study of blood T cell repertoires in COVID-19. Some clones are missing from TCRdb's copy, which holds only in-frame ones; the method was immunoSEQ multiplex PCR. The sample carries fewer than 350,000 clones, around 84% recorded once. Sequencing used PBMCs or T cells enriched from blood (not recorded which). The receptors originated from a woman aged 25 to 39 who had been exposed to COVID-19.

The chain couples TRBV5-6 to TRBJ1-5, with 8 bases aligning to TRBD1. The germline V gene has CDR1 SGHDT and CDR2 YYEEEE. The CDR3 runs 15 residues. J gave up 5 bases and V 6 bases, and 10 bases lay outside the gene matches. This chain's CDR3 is CASTSTGDWDQPQHF. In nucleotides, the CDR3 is TGTGCCAGCACTTCGACAGGGGACTGGGATCAGCCCCAGCATTTT.

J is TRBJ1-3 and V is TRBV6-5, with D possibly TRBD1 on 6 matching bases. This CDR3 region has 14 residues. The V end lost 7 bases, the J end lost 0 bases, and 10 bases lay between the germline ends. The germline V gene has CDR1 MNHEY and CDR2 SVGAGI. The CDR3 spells CASTDRSSGNTIYF. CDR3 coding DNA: TGTGCCAGCACCGACAGGTCCTCTGGAAACACCATATATTTT.

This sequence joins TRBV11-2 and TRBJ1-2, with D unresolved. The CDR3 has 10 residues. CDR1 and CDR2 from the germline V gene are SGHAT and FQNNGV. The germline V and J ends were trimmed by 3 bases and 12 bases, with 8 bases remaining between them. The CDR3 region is CASSFERDTF. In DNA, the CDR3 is TGTGCCAGCAGCTTTGAGAGGGACACCTTC.

CDR3 residues: CASSPGGNYTEAFF. The DNA of the CDR3 is TGTGCCAGCAGCCCAGGGGGAAATTACACTGAAGCTTTCTTT. The rearrangement joins TRBV13 to TRBJ1-1, with 7 bases that match TRBD1. After removal of 5 bases from V and 3 bases from J, the junction contained 6 bases not matched to a gene. CDR3 size: 14 residues. Germline lookup yields CDR1 PRHDT and CDR2 FYEKMQ (reference sequence).

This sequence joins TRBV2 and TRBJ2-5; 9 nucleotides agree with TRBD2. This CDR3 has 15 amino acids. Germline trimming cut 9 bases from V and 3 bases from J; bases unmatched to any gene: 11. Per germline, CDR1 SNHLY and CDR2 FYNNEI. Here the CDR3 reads CASSTGLAEKETQYF. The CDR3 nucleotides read TGTGCCAGTTCGACGGGACTAGCAGAAAAAGAGACCCAGTACTTC.